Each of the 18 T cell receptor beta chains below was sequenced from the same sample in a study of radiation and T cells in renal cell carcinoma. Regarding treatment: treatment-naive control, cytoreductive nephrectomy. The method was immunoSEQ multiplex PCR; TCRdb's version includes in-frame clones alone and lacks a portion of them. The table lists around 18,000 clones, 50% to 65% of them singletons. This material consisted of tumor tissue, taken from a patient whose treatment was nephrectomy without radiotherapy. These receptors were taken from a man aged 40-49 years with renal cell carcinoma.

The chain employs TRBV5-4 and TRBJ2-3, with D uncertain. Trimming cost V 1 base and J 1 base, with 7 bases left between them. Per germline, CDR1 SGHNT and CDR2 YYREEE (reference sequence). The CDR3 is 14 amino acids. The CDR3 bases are TGTGCCAGCAGCTTGATGATAGGCACAGATACGCAGTATTTT. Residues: CASSLMIGTDTQYF.

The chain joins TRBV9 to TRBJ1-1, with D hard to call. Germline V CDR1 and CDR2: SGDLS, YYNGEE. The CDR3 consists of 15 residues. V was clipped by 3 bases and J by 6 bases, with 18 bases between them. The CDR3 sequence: CASSGNGNIAAEAFF. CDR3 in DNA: TGTGCCAGCAGCGGCAACGGGAACATTGCGGCTGAAGCTTTCTTT.

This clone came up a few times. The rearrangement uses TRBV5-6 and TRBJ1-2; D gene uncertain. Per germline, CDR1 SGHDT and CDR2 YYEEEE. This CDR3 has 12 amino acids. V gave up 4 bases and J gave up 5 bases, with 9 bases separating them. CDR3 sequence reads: CASSPGSYGYTF. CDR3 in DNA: TGTGCCAGCAGCCCCGGGTCATATGGCTACACCTTC.

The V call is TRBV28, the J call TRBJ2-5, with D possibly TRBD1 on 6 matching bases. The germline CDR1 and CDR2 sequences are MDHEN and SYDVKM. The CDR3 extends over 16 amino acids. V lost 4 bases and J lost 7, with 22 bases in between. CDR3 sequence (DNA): TGTGCCAGCAGTTCCTTCGGACAGCTTGATCCAGGGACCCAGTACTTC. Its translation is CASSSFGQLDPGTQYF.

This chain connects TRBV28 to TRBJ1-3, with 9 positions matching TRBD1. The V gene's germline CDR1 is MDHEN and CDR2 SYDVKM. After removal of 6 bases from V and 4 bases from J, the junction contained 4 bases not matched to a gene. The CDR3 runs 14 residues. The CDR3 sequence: CASRNRGPGNTIYF. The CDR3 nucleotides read TGTGCCAGCAGAAACAGGGGGCCCGGAAACACCATATATTTT.

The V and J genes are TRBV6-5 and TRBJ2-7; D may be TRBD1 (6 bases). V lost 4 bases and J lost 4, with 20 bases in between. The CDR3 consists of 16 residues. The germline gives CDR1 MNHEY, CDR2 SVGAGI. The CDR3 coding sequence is TGTGCCAGCAGTTTCGGACAGAACCTACTACCTTACGAGCAGTACTTC. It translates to CASSFGQNLLPYEQYF.

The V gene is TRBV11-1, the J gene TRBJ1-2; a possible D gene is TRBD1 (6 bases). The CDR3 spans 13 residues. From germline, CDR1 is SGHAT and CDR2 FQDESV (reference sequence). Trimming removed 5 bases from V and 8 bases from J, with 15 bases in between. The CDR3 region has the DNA TGTGCCAGCAGCCCTGGGGGCTTCGGGGGCTACACCTTC. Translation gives CASSPGGFGGYTF.

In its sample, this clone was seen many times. This chain's CDR3 is CAWSVLVARGTDTQYF. The CDR3 region has the DNA TGTGCCTGGAGTGTACTGGTAGCCCGGGGCACAGATACGCAGTATTTT. The V gene is TRBV30, the J gene TRBJ2-3, with no clear D. The CDR3 is 16 amino acids. Germline CDR1 is GTSNPN and CDR2 is SVGIG (reference sequence). Trimming removed 0 bases from V and 1 base from J, with 14 bases in between. Complete variable domain (other parts from reference TRBV30 and TRBJ2-3): SQTIHQWPATLVQPVGSPLSLECTVEGTSNPNLYWYRQAAGRGLQLLFYSVGIGQISSEVPQNLSASRPQDRQFILSSKKLLLSDSGFYLCAWSVLVARGTDTQYFGPGTRLTVL.

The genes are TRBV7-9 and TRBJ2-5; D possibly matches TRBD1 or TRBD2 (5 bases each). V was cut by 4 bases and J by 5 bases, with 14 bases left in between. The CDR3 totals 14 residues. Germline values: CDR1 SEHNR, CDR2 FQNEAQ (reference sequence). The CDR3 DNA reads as TGTGCCAGCAGCTGGTCCCCAGAGGGGGAGACCCAGTACTTC. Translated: CASSWSPEGETQYF.

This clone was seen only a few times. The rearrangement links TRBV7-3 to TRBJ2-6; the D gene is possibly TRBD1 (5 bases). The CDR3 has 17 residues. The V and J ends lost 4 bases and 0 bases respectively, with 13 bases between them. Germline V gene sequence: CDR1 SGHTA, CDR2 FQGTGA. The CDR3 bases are TGTGCCAGCAGCTCCCAGGGCACAGTCTCTGGGGCCAACGTCCTGACTTTC. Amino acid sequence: CASSSQGTVSGANVLTF. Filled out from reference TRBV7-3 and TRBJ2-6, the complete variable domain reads GAGVSQTPSNKVTEKGKYVELRCDPISGHTALYWYRQSLGQGPEFLIYFQGTGAADDSGLPNDRFFAVRPEGSVSTLKIQRTERGDSAVYLCASSSQGTVSGANVLTFGAGSRLTVL.

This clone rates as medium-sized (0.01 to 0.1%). The CDR3: CASSPGQGGYNEQFF. CDR3 nucleotide sequence: TGTGCCAGCAGCCCTGGACAGGGGGGGTACAATGAGCAGTTCTTC. The V and J genes are TRBV9 and TRBJ2-1; TRBD1 matches 10 bases. CDR3 size: 15 residues. After removal of 4 bases from V and 4 bases from J, the junction contained 5 bases not matched to a gene. Germline CDR1 and CDR2: SGDLS and YYNGEE.

In DNA form, the CDR3 reads TGCGCCAGCAGCTTGACACAGGGGCCCTACAATGAGCAGTTCTTC. This translates into CASSLTQGPYNEQFF. The rearrangement uses TRBV5-1 and TRBJ2-1; 7 positions match TRBD1. This CDR3 has 15 amino acids. CDR1 is SGHRS and CDR2 is YFSETQ in the germline V gene. J was trimmed by 2 bases and V by 1 base; bases with no gene match: 3.

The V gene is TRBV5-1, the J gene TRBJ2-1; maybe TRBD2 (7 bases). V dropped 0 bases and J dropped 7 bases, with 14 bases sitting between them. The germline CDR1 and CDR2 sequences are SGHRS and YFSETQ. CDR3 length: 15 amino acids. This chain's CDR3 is CASSLGAGARNEQFF. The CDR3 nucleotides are TGCGCCAGCAGCTTGGGGGCGGGGGCCCGAAATGAGCAGTTCTTC.

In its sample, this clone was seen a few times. CDR3 protein: CASSQEGWPTQETQYF. CDR3 DNA sequence: TGCGCCAGCAGCCAAGAAGGCTGGCCGACCCAAGAGACCCAGTACTTC. The V and J genes are TRBV4-3 and TRBJ2-5; D is unclear. The CDR3 has 16 residues. Trimming removed 0 bases at V and 1 base at J, with 12 bases between. Per the germline V gene, CDR1 is LGHNA and CDR2 is YSLEER.

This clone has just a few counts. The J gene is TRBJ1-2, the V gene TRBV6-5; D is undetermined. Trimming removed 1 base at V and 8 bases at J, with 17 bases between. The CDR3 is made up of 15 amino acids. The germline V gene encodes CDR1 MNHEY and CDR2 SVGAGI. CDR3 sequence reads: CASSYYGGLIGGYTF. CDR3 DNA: TGTGCCAGCAGTTACTATGGCGGCCTCATCGGAGGCTACACCTTC.

The CDR3 nucleotides read TGTGCCAGCAGCTCCTCTGGGGCAGCCAACACCGGGGAGCTGTTTTTT. Translation: CASSSSGAANTGELFF. The chain joins TRBV7-9 to TRBJ2-2, with a tentative D call TRBD1 (5 bases). Trimming took 4 bases from V and 2 from J, leaving 14 bases between them. The CDR3 has 16 residues. Germline V lookup: CDR1 SEHNR, CDR2 FQNEAQ (reference sequence).

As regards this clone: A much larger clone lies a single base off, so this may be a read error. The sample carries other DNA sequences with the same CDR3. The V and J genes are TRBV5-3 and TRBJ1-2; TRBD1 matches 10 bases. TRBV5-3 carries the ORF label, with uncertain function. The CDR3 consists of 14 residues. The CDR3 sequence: CASSLGQGNYGYTF. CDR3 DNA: TGTGCCAGCAGCTTGGGACAGGGGAACTATGGCTACACCTTC.

The DNA of the CDR3 is TGTGCCAGCAGACAGGAAGATTCGTATGGCTACACCTTC. This gives the protein CASRQEDSYGYTF. V gene TRBV6-5 combines with J gene TRBJ1-2; D may be TRBD1 (5 bases). Trimming shortened V by 6 bases and J by 5 bases, and 13 bases separated the two germline ends. Germline lookup yields CDR1 MNHEY and CDR2 SVGAGI. The CDR3 spans 13 residues.